This paragraph covers one T cell receptor (beta chain) sequence. This sample was included in a study of blood T cell repertoires in COVID-19. At the level of the study: Acute-phase and convalescent COVID-19 samples originated in the United States, Italy and Spain. Nucleic acid was either cDNA or gDNA, and it came from T cells, B-cell-depleted T cells, or PBMCs.

Sequenced by immunoSEQ multiplex PCR; TCRdb stores in-frame clones only, minus some. Of more than 200,000 clones listed, almost 90% are singletons. The CDR3 is 15 amino acids. V lost 5 bases and J 3 bases, leaving 14 bases between the germline ends. In germline, CDR1 is LGHDT, CDR2 YNNKEL (reference sequence). The specimen sequenced was peripheral blood. This chain links TRBV3-1 (or the pseudogene TRBV3-2) with TRBJ2-1; possible D gene TRBD2, 6 bases. The source of this sequence is an older woman with acute or convalescent COVID-19. CDR3 amino acids: CASSSSGARYNEQFF. The CDR3 region has the DNA TGTGCCAGCAGCTCCTCGGGAGCACGCTACAATGAGCAGTTCTTC.